Listed here are 6 T cell receptor beta chains from one sample, sequenced in a study of blood T cell repertoires in COVID-19. Some clones are missing from TCRdb's copy, which holds only in-frame ones; the method was immunoSEQ multiplex PCR. In the table there are about 370,000 clones, 90% of which are singletons. The specimen sequenced was peripheral blood. The receptor source for this set is a man younger than 35 with active or convalescent COVID-19.

The chain couples TRBV27 to TRBJ2-5; 11 bases match TRBD1. The CDR3 length is 15 residues. Trimming cost V 5 bases and J 7 bases; bases outside gene matches: 9. Germline assignment: CDR1 MNHEY and CDR2 SMNVEV (reference sequence). As DNA, the CDR3 is TGTGCCAGCAGTCCGGACAGGGGGCGAGGTGGGACCCAGTACTTC. Protein product: CASSPDRGRGGTQYF.

In the case of this clone: A junction boundary mismatches the germline segment, possibly from a read error. The CDR3 bases are TGCGCCAGCAGCTCGAGGGGGACCTCCAACGAGCAGTACTTC. Its translation is CASSSRGTSNEQYF. The rearrangement uses TRBV5-1 and TRBJ2-7, with D possibly TRBD1 on 6 matching bases. The CDR3 length is 14 residues. The germline V gene has CDR1 SGHRS and CDR2 YFSETQ.

This sequence joins TRBV15 and TRBJ1-2; 7 bases line up with TRBD1. V lost 1 base, J lost 4 bases, and 0 bases stayed unmatched. Looked up from germline, CDR1 is LNHNV and CDR2 is YYDKDF (reference sequence). The CDR3 is made up of 13 amino acids. The CDR3 reads CATSRAGGYGYTF. The CDR3 region has the DNA TGTGCCACCAGCAGAGCAGGGGGCTATGGCTACACCTTC.

This chain connects TRBV6-5 to TRBJ2-7; possible D gene TRBD1, 6 bases. The CDR3 covers 13 residues. V shed 6 bases and J shed 2 bases, with 11 bases lying between them. Per the germline V gene, CDR1 is MNHEY and CDR2 is SVGAGI. The CDR3, as DNA: TGTGCCAGCAGACCCAACAGGGCCTACGAGCAGTACTTC. It codes for CASRPNRAYEQYF.

The genes are TRBV7-9 and TRBJ1-2, with TRBD1 matching 8 bases. Germline lookup yields CDR1 SEHNR and CDR2 FQNEAQ (reference sequence). With 5 bases clipped from V and 5 bases from J, the junction kept 4 bases outside the gene matches. This CDR3 is built from 13 residues. The CDR3 sequence: CASSPDREYGYTF. The CDR3 DNA sequence: TGTGCCAGCAGCCCGGACAGGGAATATGGCTACACCTTC.

The chain carries TRBV5-1 and TRBJ1-2; 8 nucleotides align to TRBD1. Germline-derived CDR1 and CDR2 are SGHRS and YFSETQ. The length of the CDR3 is 15 residues. Unmatched junction bases numbered 7, after V lost 1 base and J lost 5 bases. CDR3 sequence (DNA): TGCGCCAGCAGCTTGCTAACAGGGGGAAATTATGGCTACACCTTC. Translating it yields CASSLLTGGNYGYTF.